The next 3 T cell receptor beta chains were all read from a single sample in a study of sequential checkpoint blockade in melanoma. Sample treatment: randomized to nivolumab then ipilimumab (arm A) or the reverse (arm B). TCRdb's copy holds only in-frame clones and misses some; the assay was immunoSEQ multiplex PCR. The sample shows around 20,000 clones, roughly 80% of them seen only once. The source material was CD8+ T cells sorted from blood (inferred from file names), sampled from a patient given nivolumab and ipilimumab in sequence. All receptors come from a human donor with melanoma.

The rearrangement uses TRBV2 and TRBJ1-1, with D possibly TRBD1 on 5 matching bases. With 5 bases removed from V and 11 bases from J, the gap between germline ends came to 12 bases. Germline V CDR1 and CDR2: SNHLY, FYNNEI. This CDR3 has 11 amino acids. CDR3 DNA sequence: TGTGCCAGCAGTCGGACATATTGGGCTTTCTTT. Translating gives CASSRTYWAFF.

The CDR3 coding sequence is TGCGCCAGCAGCTTGGTAGGTGGACTAGGGCCCGGCGGGGAGCAGTACTTC. As protein: CASSLVGGLGPGGEQYF. The rearrangement links TRBV5-1 to TRBJ2-7; 7 bases are shared with TRBD2. The CDR3 contains 17 residues. CDR1 and CDR2 from the germline V gene are SGHRS and YFSETQ. V lost 0 bases and J lost 7; bases outside the gene matches: 16.

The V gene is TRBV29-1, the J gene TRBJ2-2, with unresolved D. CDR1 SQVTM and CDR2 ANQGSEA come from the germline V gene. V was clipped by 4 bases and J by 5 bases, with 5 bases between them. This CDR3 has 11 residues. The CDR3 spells CSVGQTGELFF. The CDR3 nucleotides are TGCAGCGTTGGGCAGACCGGGGAGCTGTTTTTT.